These 18 T cell receptor beta chains originate from one sample sequenced in a study of CD8+ T cells in alopecia areata. Investigators isolated RNA and reverse transcribed it into cDNA to act as the sequencing template. TCRdb's copy holds only in-frame clones and misses some; the assay was immunoSEQ multiplex PCR. The data hold roughly 170,000 clones, with about 60% observed a single time. Documented treatment: oral pan-JAK inhibitor, 5-10 mg twice daily. Sequencing was performed on CD8+ T cells sorted from blood, taken at week 24, from a patient treated with tofacitinib. Every receptor here comes from a human donor with alopecia areata.

Turning to this clone: Because the CDR3's place on the DNA is in doubt, the DNA is left out and the CDR3 is given as listed by TCRdb. The chain couples TRBV29-1 to TRBJ1-2; the table calls TRBD1, which could not be checked here. Germline lookup yields CDR1 SQVTM and CDR2 ANQGSEA. The CDR3 spans 12 amino acids, including both terminal residues. The CDR3: CSVETGYACYTF.

J is TRBJ1-1 and V is TRBV18; D unclear. CDR3 length: 12 amino acids. Germline lookup yields CDR1 KGHSH and CDR2 LQKENI. Trimming shortened V by 4 bases and J by 1 base, and 4 bases separated the two germline ends. Here the CDR3 reads CASSQQNTEAFF. The DNA of the CDR3 is TGTGCCAGCTCACAACAGAACACTGAAGCTTTCTTT.

The chain has TRBV6-5 and TRBJ2-7; TRBD2 agrees at 7 bases. From germline, CDR1 is MNHEY and CDR2 SVGAGI. Trimming took 8 bases from V and 5 from J; bases not matched to a gene: 6. This CDR3 is built from 12 residues. Here the CDR3 DNA reads TGTGCCAGCGGGGCGGGAGATCACGAGCAGTACTTC. Translation gives CASGAGDHEQYF.

The CDR3 spells CASSLVAAYNEQFF. The CDR3 bases are TGCGCCAGCAGCTTGGTGGCAGCATACAATGAGCAGTTCTTC. The J gene is TRBJ2-1, the V gene TRBV5-1; D unresolved. The CDR3 loop spans 14 amino acids. From germline, CDR1 is SGHRS and CDR2 YFSETQ. Trimming took off 0 bases at V and 4 bases at J, with 8 bases between the two ends.

The V and J genes are TRBV5-1 and TRBJ1-2; 9 bases map to TRBD1. The CDR3 consists of 17 residues. Germline CDR1 reads SGHRS; CDR2 reads YFSETQ. After removal of 5 bases from V and 2 bases from J, the junction contained 13 bases not matched to a gene. The CDR3 region is CASRPPGTGKINYGYTF. CDR3 sequence (DNA): TGCGCCAGCAGACCACCCGGGACAGGGAAAATCAACTATGGCTACACCTTC.

This rearrangement joins TRBV19 to TRBJ1-1; no definite D call. Germline V CDR1 and CDR2: LNHDA, SQIVND (reference sequence). The CDR3 is 12 residues long. The V end was cut by 5 bases, the J end by 6 bases, with 10 bases between. The CDR3 protein is CASSAFGAEAFF. In DNA form, the CDR3 reads TGTGCCAGTAGTGCCTTTGGGGCTGAAGCTTTCTTT.

This chain joins TRBV5-6 and TRBJ2-7; 10 positions match TRBD1. Trimming cost V 4 bases and J 3 bases; bases outside gene matches: 4. The CDR3 covers 14 residues. The V gene's germline CDR1 is SGHDT and CDR2 YYEEEE. The CDR3 sequence: CASSARDRGYEQYF. The CDR3, as DNA: TGTGCCAGCAGCGCCCGGGACAGGGGCTACGAGCAGTACTTC.

The J gene is TRBJ2-2, the V gene TRBV29-1; D possibly matches TRBD1 or TRBD2 (5 bases each). Germline CDR1 and CDR2: SQVTM and ANQGSEA. Deletions cut 5 bases from V and 5 bases from J, with 15 bases between. CDR3 length equals 14 residues. For the CDR3, the DNA is TGCAGCGTTTACGAGGGGCGCGGAACCGGGGAGCTGTTTTTT. Translation gives CSVYEGRGTGELFF.

This clone has a handful of counts. This chain joins TRBV4-1 and TRBJ2-6, with a possible D match to TRBD2 (5 bases). The V end lost 4 bases, the J end lost 4 bases, and 17 bases lay between the germline ends. The germline gives CDR1 MGHRA, CDR2 YSYEKL. The CDR3 has 17 amino acids. CDR3 DNA sequence: TGCGCCAGCAGCCCTCTAGCCCGACAAGAGGGGGCCAACGTCCTGACTTTC. Its protein product is CASSPLARQEGANVLTF.

The CDR3 DNA reads TGTGCCAGCGTAGGCTACGAGCAGTACTTC. Translation: CASVGYEQYF. The V and J genes are TRBV2 and TRBJ2-7; D not certain. The germline V and J ends were trimmed by 8 bases and 3 bases, with 5 bases remaining between them. CDR3 length: 10 residues. From germline, CDR1 is SNHLY and CDR2 FYNNEI.

This chain uses TRBV14 with TRBJ2-1; TRBD2 agrees at 12 bases. The V segment lost 5 bases and the J segment 5 bases; nucleotides outside the gene matches: 4. Looked up from germline, CDR1 is SGHDN and CDR2 is FVKESK. CDR3 length: 15 residues. CDR3 sequence: CASSYGLAGNNEQFF. The CDR3 DNA reads TGTGCCAGCAGCTACGGACTAGCGGGGAACAATGAGCAGTTCTTC.

This clone was counted only a few times. The chain employs TRBV29-1 and TRBJ2-5, with 9 bases matching TRBD1. Germline loops: CDR1 SQVTM, CDR2 ANQGSEA. The CDR3 contains 17 residues. The J segment lost 4 bases and the V segment lost 2 bases, leaving 14 bases of the junction unmatched. For the CDR3, the DNA is TGCAGCGTTGAATCAGATCAACAGGGGGCGCGGGTAGAGACCCAGTACTTC. Translated: CSVESDQQGARVETQYF.

This clone was counted a single time. The junction shows a germline mismatch at one end, possibly a read error. This rearrangement joins TRBV4-1 to TRBJ2-4; D gene ambiguous. The CDR3 spans 13 residues. Germline CDR1 and CDR2: MGHRA and YSYEKL. The CDR3 spells CASSQGGAGDLNF. CDR3 nucleotide sequence: TGCGCCAGCAGCCAAGGGGGTGCTGGGGATTTGAACTTC.

The V and J genes are TRBV30 and TRBJ1-5; D not resolved. Trimming left V 1 base short and J 1 base short, with 5 bases between. The CDR3 totals 13 residues. Germline CDR1 and CDR2: GTSNPN and SVGIG (reference sequence). The CDR3 region has the DNA TGTGCCTGGAGTGACTTAAGCAATCAGCCCCAGCATTTT. It yields the protein CAWSDLSNQPQHF. The full variable domain, rest sourced from reference TRBV30 and TRBJ1-5, is SQTIHQWPATLVQPVGSPLSLECTVEGTSNPNLYWYRQAAGRGLQLLFYSVGIGQISSEVPQNLSASRPQDRQFILSSKKLLLSDSGFYLCAWSDLSNQPQHFGDGTRLSIL.

By sample fraction, this clone is medium-sized. The genes are TRBV6-5 and TRBJ1-5; D unresolved. This CDR3 contains 13 residues. V was pared by 5 bases and J by 6 bases, with 11 bases between. In germline, CDR1 is MNHEY, CDR2 SVGAGI. CDR3 in DNA: TGTGCCAGCAGTACTTGGACGGGTCAGCCCCAGCATTTT. It translates to CASSTWTGQPQHF.

A few counts support this clone. The chain has TRBV27 and TRBJ2-3; D might be TRBD2 (6 bases). V was pared by 4 bases and J by 4 bases, with 18 bases between. This CDR3 contains 16 residues. Germline V lookup: CDR1 MNHEY, CDR2 SMNVEV (reference sequence). CDR3 coding DNA: TGTGCCAGCAGTTCCAATCATGGGCGGGGCGCAGATACGCAGTATTTT. This codes for CASSSNHGRGADTQYF.

DNA for the CDR3: TGTGCCAGCAGAACCCCGGGGAGGTCGTACGAGCAGTACTTC. Its protein product is CASRTPGRSYEQYF. This chain connects TRBV11-2 to TRBJ2-7; D possibly corresponds to TRBD2 (6 bases). Germline CDR1 is SGHAT and CDR2 is FQNNGV. Trimming cost V 6 bases and J 4 bases, with 16 bases left between them. The CDR3 loop spans 14 amino acids.

This chain joins TRBV18 and TRBJ1-6; 7 bases agree with TRBD1. This CDR3 spans 16 amino acids. The trim removed 3 bases at V and 7 bases at J, leaving 9 bases unmatched. Looked up from germline, CDR1 is KGHSH and CDR2 is LQKENI. DNA for the CDR3: TGTGCCAGCTCACCCAGGGGAGGGGGCATGAATTCACCCCTCCACTTT. Translated, it gives CASSPRGGGMNSPLHF.